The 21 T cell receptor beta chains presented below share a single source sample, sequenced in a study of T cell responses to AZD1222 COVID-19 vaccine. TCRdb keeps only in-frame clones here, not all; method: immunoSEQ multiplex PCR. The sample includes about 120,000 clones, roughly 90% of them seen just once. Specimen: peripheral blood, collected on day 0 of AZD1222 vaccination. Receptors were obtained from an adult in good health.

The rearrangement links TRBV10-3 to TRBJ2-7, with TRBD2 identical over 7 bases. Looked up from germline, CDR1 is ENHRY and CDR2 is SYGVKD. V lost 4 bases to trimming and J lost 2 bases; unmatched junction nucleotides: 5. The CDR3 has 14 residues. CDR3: CAISVYSGAYEQYF. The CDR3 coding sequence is TGTGCCATCAGTGTGTACAGCGGGGCCTACGAGCAGTACTTC.

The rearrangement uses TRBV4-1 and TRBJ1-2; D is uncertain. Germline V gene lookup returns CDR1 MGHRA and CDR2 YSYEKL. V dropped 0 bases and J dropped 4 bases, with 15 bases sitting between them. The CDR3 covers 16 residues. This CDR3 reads CASSQELSAVGYGYTF. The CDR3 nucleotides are TGCGCCAGCAGCCAAGAATTGAGCGCAGTCGGCTATGGCTACACCTTC.

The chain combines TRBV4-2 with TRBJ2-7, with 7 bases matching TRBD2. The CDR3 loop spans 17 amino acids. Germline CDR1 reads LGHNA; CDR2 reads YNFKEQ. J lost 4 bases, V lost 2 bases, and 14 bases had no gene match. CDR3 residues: CASSQRGGRGTPYEQYF. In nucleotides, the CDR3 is TGTGCCAGCAGCCAAAGGGGAGGGCGGGGCACACCTTACGAGCAGTACTTC.

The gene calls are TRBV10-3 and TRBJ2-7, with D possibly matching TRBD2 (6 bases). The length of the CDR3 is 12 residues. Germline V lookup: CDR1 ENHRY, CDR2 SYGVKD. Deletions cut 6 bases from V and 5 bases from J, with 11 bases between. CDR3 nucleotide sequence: TGTGCCATCAGGCTAGGAGGGGACGAGCAGTACTTC. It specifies CAIRLGGDEQYF.

The DNA for the CDR3 is TGTGCCAGCAGCGACAGGACGAACTACGAGCAGTACTTC. Translated: CASSDRTNYEQYF. This rearrangement joins TRBV27 to TRBJ2-7, with D possibly TRBD1 on 6 matching bases. Germline-derived CDR1 and CDR2 are MNHEY and SMNVEV (reference sequence). This CDR3 has 13 amino acids. V was shortened by 6 bases and J by 3 bases, with 12 bases between the two germline ends.

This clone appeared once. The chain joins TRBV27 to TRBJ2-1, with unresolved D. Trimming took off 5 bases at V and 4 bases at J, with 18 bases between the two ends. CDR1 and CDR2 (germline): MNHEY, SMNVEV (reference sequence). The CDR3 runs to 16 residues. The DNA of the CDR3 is TGTGCCAGCAGTCCACAAAGGGCCGTTCGGTACAATGAGCAGTTCTTC. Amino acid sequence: CASSPQRAVRYNEQFF.

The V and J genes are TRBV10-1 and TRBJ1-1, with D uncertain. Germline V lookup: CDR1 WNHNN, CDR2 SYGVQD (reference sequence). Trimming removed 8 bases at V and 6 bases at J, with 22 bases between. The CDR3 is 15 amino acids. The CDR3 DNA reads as TGCGCCAGCCGAGTATCTACTTTAGCGGGAGCTGAAGCTTTCTTT. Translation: CASRVSTLAGAEAFF.

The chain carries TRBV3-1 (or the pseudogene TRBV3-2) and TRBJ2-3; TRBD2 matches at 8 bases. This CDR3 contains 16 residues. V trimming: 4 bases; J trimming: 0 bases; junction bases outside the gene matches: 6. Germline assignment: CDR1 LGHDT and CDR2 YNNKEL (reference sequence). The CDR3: CASSRSSGLSTDTQYF. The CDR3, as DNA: TGTGCCAGCAGCCGATCTAGCGGGTTGAGCACAGATACGCAGTATTTT.

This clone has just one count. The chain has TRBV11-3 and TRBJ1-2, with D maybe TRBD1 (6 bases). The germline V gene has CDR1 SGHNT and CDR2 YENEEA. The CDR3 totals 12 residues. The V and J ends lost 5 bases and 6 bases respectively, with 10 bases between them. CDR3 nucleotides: TGTGCCAGCAGCCCCTACAGGGATGGCTACACCTTC. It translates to CASSPYRDGYTF.

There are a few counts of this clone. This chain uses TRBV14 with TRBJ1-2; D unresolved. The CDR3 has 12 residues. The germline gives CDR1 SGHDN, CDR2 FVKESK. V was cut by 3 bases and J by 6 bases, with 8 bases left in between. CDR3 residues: CASSHSGDGYTF. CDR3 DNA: TGTGCCAGCAGCCATTCCGGGGATGGCTACACCTTC. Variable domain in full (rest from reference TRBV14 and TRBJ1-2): EAGVTQFPSHSVIEKGQTVTLRCDPISGHDNLYWYRRVMGKEIKFLLHFVKESKQDESGMPNNRFLAERTGGTYSTLKVQPAELEDSGVYFCASSHSGDGYTFGSGTRLTVV.

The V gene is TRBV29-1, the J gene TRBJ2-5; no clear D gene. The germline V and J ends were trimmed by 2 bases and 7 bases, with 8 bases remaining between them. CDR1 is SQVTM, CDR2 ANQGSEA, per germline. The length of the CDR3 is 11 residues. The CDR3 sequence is CSVEPPMTQYF. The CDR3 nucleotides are TGCAGCGTTGAACCTCCAATGACCCAGTACTTC.

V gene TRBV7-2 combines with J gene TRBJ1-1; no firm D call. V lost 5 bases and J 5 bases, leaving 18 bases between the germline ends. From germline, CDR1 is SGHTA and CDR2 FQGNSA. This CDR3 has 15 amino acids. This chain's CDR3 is CASSHTALTGTEAFF. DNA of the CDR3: TGTGCCAGCAGCCACACGGCCCTTACTGGAACTGAAGCTTTCTTT.

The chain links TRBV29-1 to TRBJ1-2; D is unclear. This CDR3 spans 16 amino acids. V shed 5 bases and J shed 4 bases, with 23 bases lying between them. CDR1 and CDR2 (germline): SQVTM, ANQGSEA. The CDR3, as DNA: TGCAGCGTTCAGTCCGTAGCCGACCCTTCGCCCTATGGCTACACCTTC. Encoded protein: CSVQSVADPSPYGYTF.

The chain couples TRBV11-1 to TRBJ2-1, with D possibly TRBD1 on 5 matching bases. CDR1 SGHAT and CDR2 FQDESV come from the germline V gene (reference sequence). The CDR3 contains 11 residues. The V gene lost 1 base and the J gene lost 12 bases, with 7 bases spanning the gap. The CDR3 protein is CASSLVQGQFF. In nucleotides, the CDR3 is TGTGCCAGCAGCTTAGTCCAGGGGCAGTTCTTC.

The CDR3, as DNA: TGTGCCAGCAGTTTACAGGGCACATCGGCCGCCCCAAGAAGCACAGATACGCAGTATTTT. This translates into CASSLQGTSAAPRSTDTQYF. The rearrangement uses TRBV28 and TRBJ2-3, with D possibly being TRBD1 (5 bases). CDR3 length: 20 residues. CDR1 and CDR2 from the germline V gene are MDHEN and SYDVKM. The germline V and J ends were trimmed by 2 bases and 0 bases, with 24 bases remaining between them.

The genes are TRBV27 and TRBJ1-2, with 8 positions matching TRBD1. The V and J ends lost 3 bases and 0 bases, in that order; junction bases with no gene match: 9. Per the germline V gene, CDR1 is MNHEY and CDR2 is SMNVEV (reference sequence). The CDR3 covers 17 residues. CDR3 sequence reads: CASSLGPGQEPNYGYTF. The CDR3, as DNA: TGTGCCAGCAGTTTGGGCCCGGGACAGGAACCTAACTATGGCTACACCTTC.

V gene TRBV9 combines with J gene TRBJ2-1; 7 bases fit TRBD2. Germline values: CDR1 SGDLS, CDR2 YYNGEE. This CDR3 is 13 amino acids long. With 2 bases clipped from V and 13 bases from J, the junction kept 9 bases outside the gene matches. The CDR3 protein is CASSVTSAGTQFF. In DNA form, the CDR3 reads TGTGCCAGCAGCGTTACTAGCGCGGGGACTCAGTTCTTC.

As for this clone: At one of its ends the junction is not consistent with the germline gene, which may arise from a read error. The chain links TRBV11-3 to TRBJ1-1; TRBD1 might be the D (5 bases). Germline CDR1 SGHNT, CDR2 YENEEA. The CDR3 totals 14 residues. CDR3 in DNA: TGTGCCAGCAGCCCCACCCCGGGGGGGACTGGAGCTTTCTTT. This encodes CASSPTPGGTGAFF.

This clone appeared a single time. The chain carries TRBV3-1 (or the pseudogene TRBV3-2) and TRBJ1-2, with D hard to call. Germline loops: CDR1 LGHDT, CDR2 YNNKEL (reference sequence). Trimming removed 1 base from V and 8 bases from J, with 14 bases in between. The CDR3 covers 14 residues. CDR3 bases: TGTGCCAGCAGCCAAGGTCGGGGAAATTTGGGCTACACCTTC. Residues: CASSQGRGNLGYTF.

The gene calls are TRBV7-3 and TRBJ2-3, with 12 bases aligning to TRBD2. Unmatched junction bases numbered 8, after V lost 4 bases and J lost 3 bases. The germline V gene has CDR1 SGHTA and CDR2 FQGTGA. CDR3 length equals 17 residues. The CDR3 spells CASSSPTGTSGTDTQYF. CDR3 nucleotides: TGTGCCAGCAGCTCGCCTACCGGGACTAGCGGGACAGATACGCAGTATTTT.

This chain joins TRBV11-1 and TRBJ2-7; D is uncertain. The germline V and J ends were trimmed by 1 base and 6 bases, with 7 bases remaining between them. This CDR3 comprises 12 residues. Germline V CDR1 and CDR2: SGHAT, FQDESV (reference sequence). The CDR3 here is CASSLVSLEQYF. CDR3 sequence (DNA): TGTGCCAGCAGCTTAGTCTCGCTCGAGCAGTACTTC.